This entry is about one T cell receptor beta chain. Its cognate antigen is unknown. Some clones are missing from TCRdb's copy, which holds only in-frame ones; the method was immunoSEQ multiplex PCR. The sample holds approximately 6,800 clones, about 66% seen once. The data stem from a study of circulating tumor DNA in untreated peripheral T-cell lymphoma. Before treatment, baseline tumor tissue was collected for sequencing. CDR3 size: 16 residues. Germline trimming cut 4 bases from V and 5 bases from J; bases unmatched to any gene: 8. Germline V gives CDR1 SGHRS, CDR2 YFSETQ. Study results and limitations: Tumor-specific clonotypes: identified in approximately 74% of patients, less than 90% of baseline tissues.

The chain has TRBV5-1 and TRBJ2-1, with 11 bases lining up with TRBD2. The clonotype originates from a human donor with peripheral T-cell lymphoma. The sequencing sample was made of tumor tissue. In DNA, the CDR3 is TGCGCCAGCAGCACCCTAGCGGGGGGCGGCAACAATGAGCAGTTCTTC. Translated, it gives CASSTLAGGGNNEQFF.